A single sample is the source of the 10 T cell receptor beta chains below, sequenced in a study of OX40 agonist ivuxolimab in advanced cancers. The method was immunoSEQ multiplex PCR; TCRdb's version includes in-frame clones alone and lacks a portion of them. The sample carries about 79,000 clones, 92% recorded once. Here the sequenced sample was CD4+ or CD8+ T cells sorted from blood, taken in a trial of the OX40 agonist ivuxolimab. The receptors shown here come from an adult with an advanced solid tumor such as melanoma, head and neck, liver or kidney cancer.

The rearrangement joins TRBV7-2 to TRBJ2-7, with no clear D. CDR1 and CDR2 from the germline V gene are SGHTA and FQGNSA. The length of the CDR3 is 14 residues. Deletions cut 3 bases from V and 3 bases from J, with 12 bases between. CDR3: CASSFQASNYEQYF. The CDR3 region has the DNA TGTGCCAGCAGCTTCCAAGCCTCCAACTACGAGCAGTACTTC.

This chain's CDR3 is CASSNRAWETQYF. In DNA, the CDR3 is TGTGCCAGCAGTAACAGGGCGTGGGAGACCCAGTACTTC. The chain has TRBV28 and TRBJ2-5; TRBD1 might be the D (6 bases). CDR1 MDHEN and CDR2 SYDVKM come from the germline V gene. Trimming pared 5 bases from V and 5 bases from J, leaving 12 bases between. The length of the CDR3 is 13 residues.

The V call is TRBV5-1, the J call TRBJ1-1; a weak D match, TRBD1 (6 bases). Germline V gene data show CDR1 as SGHRS and CDR2 as YFSETQ. The length of the CDR3 is 15 residues. V was clipped by 1 base and J by 1 base, with 11 bases between them. The CDR3 reads CASSLQQGRNTEAFF. CDR3 bases: TGCGCCAGCAGCTTGCAGCAGGGGAGGAACACTGAAGCTTTCTTT.

This chain joins TRBV19 and TRBJ1-5; 8 bases are shared with TRBD1. The V gene end was trimmed by 4 bases and the J gene end by 2 bases; junction bases not matched to a gene: 1. Germline V lookup: CDR1 LNHDA, CDR2 SQIVND (reference sequence). The length of the CDR3 is 14 residues. CDR3 amino acids: CASSTTGGNQPQHF. The CDR3, as DNA: TGTGCCAGTAGTACGACAGGGGGCAATCAGCCCCAGCATTTT.

The gene calls are TRBV11-3 and TRBJ2-5, with D unclear. The germline V and J ends were trimmed by 5 bases and 1 base, with 5 bases remaining between them. In germline, CDR1 is SGHNT, CDR2 YENEEA. This CDR3 has 12 amino acids. The CDR3 DNA follows: TGTGCCAGCAGCAACCGCCAAGAGACCCAGTACTTC. Its translation: CASSNRQETQYF.

Of note for this clone: Other DNA sequences in the same sample also yield this CDR3. The chain is built from TRBV19 and TRBJ1-1; D gene uncertain. The germline gives CDR1 LNHDA, CDR2 SQIVND (reference sequence). CDR3 length: 13 residues. Trimming removed 3 bases from V and 1 base from J, with 6 bases in between. The DNA of the CDR3 is TGTGCCAGTAGTATGACCGGGAACACTGAAGCTTTCTTT. As protein: CASSMTGNTEAFF. Complete variable domain (other parts from reference TRBV19 and TRBJ1-1): DGGITQSPKYLFRKEGQNVTLSCEQNLNHDAMYWYRQDPGQGLRLIYYSQIVNDFQKGDIAEGYSVSREKKESFPLTVTSAQKNPTAFYLCASSMTGNTEAFFGQGTRLTVV.

The chain combines TRBV11-3 with TRBJ1-4; a possible D gene is TRBD1 (5 bases). The CDR3 has 12 residues. V lost 7 bases to trimming and J lost 7 bases, with 10 bases between them. Germline loops: CDR1 SGHNT, CDR2 YENEEA. CDR3 loop: CASTWGGEKLFF. In nucleotides, the CDR3 is TGTGCCAGCACCTGGGGGGGTGAAAAACTGTTTTTT.

This rearrangement joins TRBV30 to TRBJ1-2, with 8 nucleotides matching TRBD1. Germline CDR1 and CDR2: GTSNPN and SVGIG (reference sequence). Losses at the gene ends were 0 bases for V and 7 bases for J; bases not matched to a gene: 4. The CDR3 is 13 amino acids. The CDR3 here is CAWSVSRGLGYTF. In DNA form, the CDR3 reads TGTGCCTGGAGTGTTAGCAGGGGGCTTGGCTACACCTTC.

This rearrangement joins TRBV6-5 to TRBJ1-6; D is unresolved. CDR1 and CDR2 (germline): MNHEY, SVGAGI. V was trimmed by 4 bases and J by 7 bases, leaving 14 bases between them. The CDR3 has 15 amino acids. The CDR3 here is CASSSPGVGNSPLHF. The CDR3 DNA is TGTGCCAGCAGTTCCCCCGGGGTGGGAAATTCACCCCTCCACTTT.

This chain links TRBV4-3 with TRBJ1-1; D ambiguous. CDR3 size: 15 residues. Germline V CDR1 and CDR2: LGHNA, YSLEER. V was pared by 1 base and J by 1 base, with 10 bases between. In DNA, the CDR3 is TGCGCCAGCAGCCAAGTTGGACCAGGGAACACTGAAGCTTTCTTT. Its translation is CASSQVGPGNTEAFF.